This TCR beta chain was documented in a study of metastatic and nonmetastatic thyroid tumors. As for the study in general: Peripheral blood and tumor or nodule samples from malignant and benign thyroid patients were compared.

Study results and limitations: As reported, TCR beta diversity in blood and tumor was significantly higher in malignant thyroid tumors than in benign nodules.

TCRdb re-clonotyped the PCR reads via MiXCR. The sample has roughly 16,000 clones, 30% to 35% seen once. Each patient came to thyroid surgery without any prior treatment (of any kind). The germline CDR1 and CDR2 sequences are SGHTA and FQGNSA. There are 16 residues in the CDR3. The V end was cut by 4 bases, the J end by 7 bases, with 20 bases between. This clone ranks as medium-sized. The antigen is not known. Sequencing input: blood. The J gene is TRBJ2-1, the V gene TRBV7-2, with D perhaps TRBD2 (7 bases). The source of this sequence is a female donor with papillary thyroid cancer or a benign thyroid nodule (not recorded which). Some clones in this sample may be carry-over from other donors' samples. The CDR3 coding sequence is TGTGCCAGCAGCTCTGGGTCACGGGGGCGGGGGAATGAGCAGTTCTTC. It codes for CASSSGSRGRGNEQFF.